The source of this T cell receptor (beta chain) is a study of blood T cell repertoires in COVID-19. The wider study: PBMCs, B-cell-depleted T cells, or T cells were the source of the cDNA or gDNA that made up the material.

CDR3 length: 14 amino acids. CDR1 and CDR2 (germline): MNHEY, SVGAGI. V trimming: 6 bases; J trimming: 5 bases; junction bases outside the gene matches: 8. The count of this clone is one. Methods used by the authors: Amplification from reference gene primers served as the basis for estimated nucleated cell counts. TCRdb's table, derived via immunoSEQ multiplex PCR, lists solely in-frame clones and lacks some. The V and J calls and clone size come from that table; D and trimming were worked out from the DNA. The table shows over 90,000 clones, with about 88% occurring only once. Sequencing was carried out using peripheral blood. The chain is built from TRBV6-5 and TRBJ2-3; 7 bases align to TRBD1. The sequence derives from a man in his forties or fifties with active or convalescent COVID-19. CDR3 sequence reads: CASRPEGAEDTQYF. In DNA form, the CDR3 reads TGTGCCAGCAGACCCGAGGGGGCGGAAGATACGCAGTATTTT.